This entry lists 16 T cell receptor beta chains sequenced from one sample in a study of patients and donors after allogeneic stem cell transplantation. One entry per CDR3 protein, called by TCRdb with MiXCR from the RT-PCR reads. This sample has fewer than 95,000 distinct CDR3 sequences; less than 5% occur once, and the top ten carry about 3%. Sequencing was done on a sample of blood, either unsorted or a sorted T cell fraction (not recorded which). These TCRs come from a human donor who was either an allogeneic HSCT recipient or a stem cell or donor lymphocyte infusion donor (not recorded which). It is not recorded whose cells these are; they may come from a transplant donor.

This clonotype showed up just a few times. CDR3 nucleotides: TGTGCCTTCGGGTCTCCTAACCCCAATTCACCCCTCCACTTT. Its translation is CAFGSPNPNSPLHF. The genes are TRBV2 and TRBJ1-6, with D unclear. Trimming cost V 11 bases and J 7 bases, with 18 bases left between them. Germline V CDR1 and CDR2: SNHLY, FYNNEI. CDR3 length equals 14 residues.

This clonotype was seen at least ten times. The chain uses TRBV3-1 and TRBJ1-1; 7 positions match TRBD1. Germline V gene data show CDR1 as LGHDT and CDR2 as YNNKEL (reference sequence). The CDR3 runs to 13 residues. V gave up 5 bases and J gave up 1 base; unmatched junction bases: 1. CDR3 in amino acids: CASSDRANTEAFF. DNA of the CDR3: TGTGCCAGCAGCGACAGGGCGAACACTGAAGCTTTCTTT.

The gene calls are TRBV5-6 and TRBJ1-1, with 11 bases that match TRBD1. Germline CDR1 is SGHDT and CDR2 is YYEEEE. This CDR3 has 15 residues. V was clipped by 4 bases and J by 5 bases; unmatched bases: 7. This chain's CDR3 is CASSRTGGGGTEAFF. The CDR3 DNA is TGTGCCAGCAGCAGGACAGGGGGCGGTGGGACTGAAGCTTTCTTT.

This clonotype was counted at least ten times. This chain links TRBV7-9 with TRBJ2-5; unclear D gene. CDR3 size: 13 residues. V gave up 2 bases and J gave up 4 bases, with 8 bases separating them. Germline V lookup: CDR1 SEHNR, CDR2 FQNEAQ (reference sequence). The CDR3 protein is CASSLRHGETQYF. The DNA for the CDR3 is TGTGCCAGCAGCTTAAGACACGGAGAGACCCAGTACTTC.

Many counts were recorded for this clonotype. V is TRBV2 and J is TRBJ2-3, with D maybe TRBD2 (6 bases). Germline-derived CDR1 and CDR2 are SNHLY and FYNNEI. V dropped 6 bases and J dropped 2 bases, with 15 bases sitting between them. CDR3 size: 15 residues. CDR3 in DNA: TGTGCCAGCAGAGAGACTAGGCTTGACACAGATACGCAGTATTTT. Protein: CASRETRLDTDTQYF.

This clonotype was counted at least ten times. The chain combines TRBV29-1 with TRBJ2-1; a weak D match, TRBD1 (5 bases). Germline loops: CDR1 SQVTM, CDR2 ANQGSEA. The CDR3 contains 14 residues. Trimming took 2 bases from V and 2 from J, leaving 10 bases between them. CDR3 protein: CSVEIAGTYNEQFF. CDR3 nucleotides: TGCAGCGTTGAAATTGCAGGGACCTACAATGAGCAGTTCTTC.

This rearrangement joins TRBV5-5 to TRBJ1-6; D is ambiguous. Trimming stripped 2 bases from V and 10 bases from J, with 13 bases between. The germline V gene encodes CDR1 SGHKS and CDR2 YYEKEE (reference sequence). This CDR3 is built from 14 residues. DNA for the CDR3: TGTGCCAGCAGCTTTGAATGGGTGATGTCACCCCTCCACTTT. The encoded protein is CASSFEWVMSPLHF. Based on the CDR3 plus reference TRBV5-5 and TRBJ1-6, the full variable domain is DAGVTQSPTHLIKTRGQQVTLRCSPISGHKSVSWYQQVLGQGPQFIFQYYEKEERGRGNFPDRFSARQFPNYSSELNVNALLLGDSALYLCASSFEWVMSPLHFGNGTRLTVT.

This clonotype was picked up many times. The CDR3 DNA follows: TGTGCCAGCAGCTCCCTCAGAGACAGGGGGAACGAGCAGTACTTC. Protein sequence: CASSSLRDRGNEQYF. J is TRBJ2-7 and V is TRBV7-8; TRBD1 agrees at 9 bases. The junction had 9 bases not matched to a gene; V was cut back by 4 bases and J by 5 bases. The CDR3 totals 15 residues. Per the germline V gene, CDR1 is SGHVS and CDR2 is FQNEAQ. The full variable domain, rest sourced from reference TRBV7-8 and TRBJ2-7, is GAGVSQSPRYKVAKRGQDVALRCDPISGHVSLFWYQQALGQGPEFLTYFQNEAQLDKSGLPSDRFFAERPEGSVSTLKIQRTQQEDSAVYLCASSSLRDRGNEQYFGPGTRLTVT.

The chain couples TRBV20-1 to TRBJ1-2; D not certain. Germline-derived CDR1 and CDR2 are DFQATT and SNEGSKA (reference sequence). V lost 0 bases and J lost 3, with 11 bases in between. CDR3 length equals 14 residues. The CDR3 bases are TGCAGTGCTAGAGATCCTCGGACCTACTATGGCTACACCTTC. Encoded protein: CSARDPRTYYGYTF.

The chain employs TRBV18 and TRBJ1-5; 7 bases map to TRBD1. V shed 6 bases and J 3 bases; nucleotides not matched to a gene: 8. The CDR3 loop spans 15 amino acids. In germline, CDR1 is KGHSH, CDR2 LQKENI. CDR3 coding DNA: TGTGCCAGCTCCTCAGGGGGGGAGGCCAATCAGCCCCAGCATTTT. This gives the protein CASSSGGEANQPQHF.

This clonotype was seen ten or more times. V usage is TRBV4-1 and J usage is TRBJ2-3, with D perhaps given as TRBD1 or TRBD2 (5 bases each). V lost 4 bases and J lost 2, with 28 bases in between. The germline V gene has CDR1 MGHRA and CDR2 YSYEKL. The CDR3 is 20 residues long. The CDR3 sequence is CASSPGLNANRGPLTDTQYF. The CDR3 nucleotides are TGCGCCAGCAGCCCCGGTTTGAACGCCAACCGGGGACCCCTCACAGATACGCAGTATTTT.

The chain links TRBV11-1 to TRBJ2-5, with 8 nucleotides matching TRBD2. The germline V gene encodes CDR1 SGHAT and CDR2 FQDESV (reference sequence). This CDR3 is 15 amino acids long. Trimming at V came to 0 bases and at J to 4 bases, leaving 4 bases not matched to a gene. The CDR3, as DNA: TGTGCCAGCAGCTTAGCGGCGGGGGGCCGAGAGACCCAGTACTTC. It translates to CASSLAAGGRETQYF.

This clonotype was counted between two and nine times. This chain uses TRBV19 with TRBJ2-1, with D perhaps TRBD1 (6 bases). Trimming left V 6 bases short and J 1 base short, with 7 bases between. Germline values: CDR1 LNHDA, CDR2 SQIVND (reference sequence). This CDR3 has 13 residues. The CDR3 sequence: CASRGQSYNEQFF. In nucleotides, the CDR3 is TGTGCCAGTAGGGGACAATCCTACAATGAGCAGTTCTTC.

At least ten counts were recorded for this clonotype. This sequence joins TRBV20-1 and TRBJ2-4; D is uncertain. Germline V CDR1 and CDR2: DFQATT, SNEGSKA (reference sequence). V dropped 6 bases and J dropped 0 bases, with 9 bases sitting between them. There are 13 residues in the CDR3. The CDR3 loop is CSAASLAKNIQYF. The DNA for the CDR3 is TGCAGTGCAGCGAGTCTAGCCAAAAACATTCAGTACTTC.

This clonotype was recorded at least ten times. This chain links TRBV2 with TRBJ1-2, with D possibly matching TRBD1 (6 bases). Trimming shortened V by 2 bases and J by 7 bases, and 11 bases separated the two germline ends. The CDR3 has 13 amino acids. Germline V gene sequence: CDR1 SNHLY, CDR2 FYNNEI. The CDR3 coding sequence is TGTGCCAGCAGTGAAACCAACAGGGTTGGCTACACCTTC. Protein: CASSETNRVGYTF.

This clonotype was recorded at least ten times. The chain joins TRBV5-1 to TRBJ2-1; no definite D call. From germline, CDR1 is SGHRS and CDR2 YFSETQ. The CDR3 is 15 residues long. Deletions cut 4 bases from V and 5 bases from J, with 16 bases between. The CDR3 nucleotides read TGCGCCAGCAGCCCTAATTTGGGATCAAACAATGAGCAGTTCTTC. It is translated as CASSPNLGSNNEQFF. Full variable domain (remainder filled in from reference TRBV5-1 and TRBJ2-1): KAGVTQTPRYLIKTRGQQVTLSCSPISGHRSVSWYQQTPGQGLQFLFEYFSETQRNKGNFPGRFSGRQFSNSRSEMNVSTLELGDSALYLCASSPNLGSNNEQFFGPGTRLTVL.